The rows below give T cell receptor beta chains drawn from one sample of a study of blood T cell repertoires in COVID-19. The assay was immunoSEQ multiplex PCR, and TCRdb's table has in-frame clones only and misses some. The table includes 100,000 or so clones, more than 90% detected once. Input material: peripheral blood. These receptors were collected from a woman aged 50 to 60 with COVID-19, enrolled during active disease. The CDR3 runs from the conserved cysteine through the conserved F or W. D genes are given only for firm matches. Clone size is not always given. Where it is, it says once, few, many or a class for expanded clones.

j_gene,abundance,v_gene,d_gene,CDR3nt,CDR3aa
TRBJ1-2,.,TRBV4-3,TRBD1,TGCGCCAGCAGCCAGTTACAGGGGAGAGGAGGCTACACCTTC,CASSQLQGRGGYTF
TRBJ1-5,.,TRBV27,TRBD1,TGTGCCAGCAGTGACAGGGGATATAGCAATCAGCCCCAGCATTTT,CASSDRGYSNQPQHF
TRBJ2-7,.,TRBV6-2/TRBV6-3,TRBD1,TGTGCCAGCAGCGAGACCGGGACAGGGCTTTTAGAGCAGTACTTC,CASSETGTGLLEQYF
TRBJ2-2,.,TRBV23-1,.,TGCGCCAGCAGATCAGGGGCGCGTGGCACCGGGGAGCTGTTTTTT,CASRSGARGTGELFF
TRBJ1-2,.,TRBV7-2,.,TGTGCCAGCAGCTCAGCTCTAGGAAATGGCTACACCTTC,CASSSALGNGYTF
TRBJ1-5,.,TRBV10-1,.,TGCGCCAGCAGTGAGTCGATCGGGAATCAGCCCCAGCATTTT,CASSESIGNQPQHF
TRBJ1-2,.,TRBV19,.,TGTGCCAGTACCAGAGGTGACGGTAACTATGGCTACACCTTC,CASTRGDGNYGYTF
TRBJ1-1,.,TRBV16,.,TGTGCCAGCAGCCAATTTAGGGGTACTGAAGCTTTCTTT,CASSQFRGTEAFF
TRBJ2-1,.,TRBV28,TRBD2,TGTGCCAGCCTGAGCGGGGGGTACAATGAGCAGTTCTTC,CASLSGGYNEQFF
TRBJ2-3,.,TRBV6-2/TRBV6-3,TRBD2,TGTGCCAGCAGTTTCATCAGCGGGGGGGTTACAGATACGCAGTATTTT,CASSFISGGVTDTQYF
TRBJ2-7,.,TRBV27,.,TGTGCCAGCAGCCCGGGAACCTACGAGCAGTACTTC,CASSPGTYEQYF
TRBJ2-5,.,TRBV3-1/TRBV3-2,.,TGTGCCAGCAGCCAAGATGCAGCTCGCTCGGGGGAGACCCAGTACTTC,CASSQDAARSGETQYF
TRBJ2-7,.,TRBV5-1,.,TGCGCCAGCAGCTTGGAACATACAGGGTTCAACGAGCAGTACTTC,CASSLEHTGFNEQYF
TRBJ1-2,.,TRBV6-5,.,TGTGCCAGCAGCAACAGGGTCGACTATGGCTACACCTTC,CASSNRVDYGYTF
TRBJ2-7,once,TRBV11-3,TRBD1,TGTGCCAGCAGCTTAATCGTGCAGGGGGCGAGCGAGCAGTACTTC,CASSLIVQGASEQYF
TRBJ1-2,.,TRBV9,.,TGTGCCAGCAGCGGAGAGGGCTACACCTTC,CASSGEGYTF
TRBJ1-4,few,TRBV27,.,TGTGCCAGCAGTTTATCCGGGGGAGTAGGGGAAAAACTGTTTTTT,CASSLSGGVGEKLFF
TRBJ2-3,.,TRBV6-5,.,TGTGCCAGCAGGGTCACACAGGCCGTAGATACGCAGTATTTT,CASRVTQAVDTQYF
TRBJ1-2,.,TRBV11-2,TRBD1,TGTGCCAGCAGTCGAACCGGGACAGTTGACTATGGCTACACCTTC,CASSRTGTVDYGYTF
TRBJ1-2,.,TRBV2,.,TGTGCCAGCAGTCCGAGAGCTTATGGCTACACCTTC,CASSPRAYGYTF
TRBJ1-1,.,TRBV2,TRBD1,TGTGCCAGCTCGATGGACAGGGGCGATACTGAAGCTTTCTTT,CASSMDRGDTEAFF
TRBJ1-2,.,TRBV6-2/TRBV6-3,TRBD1,TGTGCCAGCAGTTGGGAGCCGACAGGGGGCCCTGTCTATGGCTACACCTTC,CASSWEPTGGPVYGYTF
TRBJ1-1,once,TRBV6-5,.,TGTGCCAGCCTACAGGGAGAGAGCACTGAAGCTTTCTTT,CASLQGESTEAFF
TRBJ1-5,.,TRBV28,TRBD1,TGTGCCAGCAGTCTCGCCCCGGACAGGGCGGACCAGCCCCAGCATTTT,CASSLAPDRADQPQHF
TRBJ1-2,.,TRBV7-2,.,TGTGCCAGCAGCTTAATACGCGGGCAGTATGGCTACACCTTC,CASSLIRGQYGYTF
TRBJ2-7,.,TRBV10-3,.,TGTGCCATCAGGGCCGGGTATGGCTACGAGCAGTACTTC,CAIRAGYGYEQYF
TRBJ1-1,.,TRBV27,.,TGTGCCAGCAGTTTGCAGGTGATGAACACTGAAGCTTTCTTT,CASSLQVMNTEAFF
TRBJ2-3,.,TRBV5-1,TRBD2,TGCGCCAGCAGCATGGGACTAGCGGGGGCCACAGATACGCAGTATTTT,CASSMGLAGATDTQYF
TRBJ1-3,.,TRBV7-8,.,TGTGCCAGCAGCTTAGCAATCTTGACAGCCGGATCTGGAAACACCATATATTTT,CASSLAILTAGSGNTIYF
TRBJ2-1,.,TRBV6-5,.,TGTGCCAGCCAGGGGGGCTCCTACAATGAGCAGTTCTTC,CASQGGSYNEQFF
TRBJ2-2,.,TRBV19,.,TGTGCCAGTAGTGTGGGCAGTAACACCGGGGAGCTGTTTTTT,CASSVGSNTGELFF
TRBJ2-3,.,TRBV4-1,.,TGCGCCAGCAGCCAAGTCTGGGGGCAAGATACGCAGTATTTT,CASSQVWGQDTQYF
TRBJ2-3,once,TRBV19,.,TGTGCCAGTAGTACAGAGGGGAGATCGCAGTATTTT,CASSTEGRSQYF
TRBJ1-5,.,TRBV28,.,TGTGCCAGCAGTACGAGCGCCCGAGGCAATCAGCCCCAGCATTTT,CASSTSARGNQPQHF
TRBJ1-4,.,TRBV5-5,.,TGTGCCAGCAGTCCGATACAGCCGGGAGAAAAACTGTTTTTT,CASSPIQPGEKLFF
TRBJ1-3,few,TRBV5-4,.,TGTGCCAGCAGCTCTCCGACAGCCGACTCTGGAAACACCATATATTTT,CASSSPTADSGNTIYF
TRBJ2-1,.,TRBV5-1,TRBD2,TGCGCCAGCAGCTCTAGCGGCCTCTACAATGAGCAGTTCTTC,CASSSSGLYNEQFF